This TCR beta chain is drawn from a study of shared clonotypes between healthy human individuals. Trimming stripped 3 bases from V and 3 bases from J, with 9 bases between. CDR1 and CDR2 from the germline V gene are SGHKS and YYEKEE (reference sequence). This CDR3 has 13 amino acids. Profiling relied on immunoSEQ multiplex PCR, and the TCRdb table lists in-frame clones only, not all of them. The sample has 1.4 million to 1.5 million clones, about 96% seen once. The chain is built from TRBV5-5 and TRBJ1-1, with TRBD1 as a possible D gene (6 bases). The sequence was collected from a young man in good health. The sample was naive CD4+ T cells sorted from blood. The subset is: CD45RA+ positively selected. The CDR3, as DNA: TGTGCCAGCAGCTACACAGGGCACACTGAAGCTTTCTTT. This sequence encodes CASSYTGHTEAFF.